This T cell receptor (beta chain) originates from a study of blood T cell repertoires in COVID-19. As handled by the study authors: The assay estimated nucleated cells by amplifying reference gene primers. Sequencing was performed with immunoSEQ multiplex PCR; in TCRdb, only in-frame clones are kept and a portion is missing. Clone size and V and J calls were adopted from that table, with D and trimming inferred from the DNA. The table has roughly 40,000 clones, 90% seen once; the top ten hold approximately 3%. This CDR3 contains 15 residues. The ends lost 5 bases at V and 4 bases at J; junction bases unmatched: 9. Germline assignment: CDR1 SGHVS and CDR2 FQNEAQ.

Specimen: peripheral blood. The chain links TRBV7-8 to TRBJ2-3, with 7 bases lining up with TRBD2. The receptor was derived from a man between 45 and 60 years old with active COVID-19. CDR3 amino acids: CASSRVWGGSDTQYF. The CDR3 DNA sequence: TGTGCCAGCAGCCGTGTGTGGGGGGGGTCAGATACGCAGTATTTT.